This T cell receptor beta chain came from a study of cytomegalovirus exposure and HLA in healthy donors. The germline V gene encodes CDR1 GTSNPN and CDR2 SVGIG (reference sequence). This CDR3 spans 13 amino acids. Trimming stripped 3 bases from V and 8 bases from J, with 16 bases between. The PCR had 60 Vbeta and 13 Jbeta primers. TCRdb keeps only in-frame clones here, not all; method: immunoSEQ multiplex PCR. The sample holds roughly 120,000 clones, approximately 78% seen once. V usage is TRBV30 and J usage is TRBJ1-2; D perhaps matches TRBD1 (5 bases). The sequence was obtained from a woman aged 25 to 45 in good health and CMV-seronegative. Sequenced: PBMCs. CDR3 nucleotides: TGTGCCTGGAGCCCGGACAAACAAGGAGGCTACACCTTC. Protein sequence: CAWSPDKQGGYTF.